These 24 T cell receptor beta chains share one sample of origin, sequenced in a study of CD8+CD57+ T cells in acquired aplastic anemia. Profiling of TCR beta VDJ combinations and CDR3 sequences used genomic DNA as template. One entry per CDR3 protein results from TCRdb running MiXCR on the reads. The data contain about 210,000 distinct CDR3 sequences, 61% of them singletons. What was sequenced was sorted CD4+, CD8+, or CD8+CD57+ T cells (not recorded which) from PBMCs. These receptors originate from a human donor in good health.

V is TRBV24-1 and J is TRBJ2-3; D unresolved. The germline gives CDR1 KGHDR, CDR2 SFDVKD. V lost 1 base and J lost 1, with 11 bases in between. The length of the CDR3 is 16 residues. CDR3 region: CATSDLGGSGTDTQYF. The DNA of the CDR3 is TGTGCCACCAGTGATTTAGGTGGGTCGGGCACAGATACGCAGTATTTT.

The gene calls are TRBV6-5 and TRBJ2-1, with 10 nucleotides matching TRBD2. Unmatched junction bases numbered 8, after V lost 7 bases and J lost 5 bases. This CDR3 spans 15 amino acids. Germline CDR1 is MNHEY and CDR2 is SVGAGI. CDR3: CASNARTSGNNEQFF. The CDR3 DNA reads as TGTGCCAGCAATGCACGGACTAGCGGAAACAATGAGCAGTTCTTC.

This clonotype was observed at least ten times. This chain uses TRBV6-6 with TRBJ2-7; 10 nucleotides match TRBD2. CDR1 is MNHNY and CDR2 is SVGAGI in the germline V gene (reference sequence). The CDR3 consists of 17 residues. Unmatched junction bases numbered 9, after V lost 4 bases and J lost 0 bases. CDR3 nucleotides: TGTGCCAGCAGTTTCTACTCTAGCGGGAGTACCTCCTACGAGCAGTACTTC. Translating it yields CASSFYSSGSTSYEQYF.

The rearrangement links TRBV2 to TRBJ1-5, with D possibly being TRBD1 (6 bases). The V end was cut by 4 bases, the J end by 3 bases, with 13 bases between. CDR1 SNHLY and CDR2 FYNNEI come from the germline V gene. The CDR3 length is 15 residues. CDR3 protein: CASSVEGGDNQPQHF. DNA of the CDR3: TGTGCCAGCAGTGTTGAAGGGGGTGACAATCAGCCCCAGCATTTT.

This clonotype was recorded many times. J is TRBJ2-1 and V is TRBV11-2, with 8 positions matching TRBD1. Germline V lookup: CDR1 SGHAT, CDR2 FQNNGV. V dropped 5 bases and J dropped 4; count of bases not matched to a gene: 7. This CDR3 region has 15 residues. The CDR3 protein is CASSPGQGAYNEQFF. Here the CDR3 DNA reads TGTGCCAGCAGCCCCGGGCAGGGGGCTTACAATGAGCAGTTCTTC.

The rearrangement joins TRBV12-5 to TRBJ2-7; TRBD1 matches 7 bases. The CDR3 has 13 residues. Germline V lookup: CDR1 LGHNT, CDR2 FRNRAP. Trimming removed 1 base from V and 5 bases from J; junction bases left unmatched: 2. CDR3 loop: CASGLGDRDEQYF. As DNA, the CDR3 is TGTGCTAGTGGTTTGGGTGACAGGGACGAGCAGTACTTC.

The CDR3 DNA follows: TGTGCCCGATCTGGGACAGAAGAGGCTTTCTTT. As protein: CARSGTEEAFF. The chain employs TRBV2 and TRBJ1-1; TRBD1 matches 7 bases. With 11 bases clipped from V and 11 bases from J, the junction kept 11 bases outside the gene matches. There are 11 residues in the CDR3. CDR1 is SNHLY and CDR2 is FYNNEI in the germline V gene.

This clonotype came up once. The chain is built from TRBV7-4 and TRBJ2-7, with TRBD1 identical over 7 bases. The CDR3 is 15 amino acids. The trim removed 5 bases at V and 0 bases at J, leaving 7 bases unmatched. In germline, CDR1 is SGHVT, CDR2 SQSDAQ. The CDR3 spells CASSHLGQNSYEQYF. CDR3 nucleotides: TGTGCCAGCAGCCATTTGGGACAGAACTCCTACGAGCAGTACTTC. Using reference TRBV7-4 and TRBJ2-7 for the parts outside the CDR3, the full variable domain is GAGVSQSPRYKVAKRGRDVALRCDSISGHVTLYWYRQTLGQGSEVLTYSQSDAQRDKSGRPSGRFSAERPERSVSTLKIQRTEQGDSAVYLCASSHLGQNSYEQYFGPGTRLTVT.

This clonotype turned up a few times. The rearrangement links TRBV20-1 to TRBJ2-3; D gene unclear. Trimming removed 4 bases from V and 2 bases from J, with 10 bases in between. Germline CDR1 and CDR2: DFQATT and SNEGSKA (reference sequence). The CDR3 runs 13 residues. The CDR3 loop is CSAKVPHTDTQYF. CDR3 in DNA: TGCAGTGCTAAGGTTCCCCACACAGATACGCAGTATTTT.

This clonotype occurred once. Here the CDR3 DNA reads TGCGCCAGCAGCTTGGGTTGGGGAGGAGCCACTGAAGCTTTCTTT. This gives the protein CASSLGWGGATEAFF. V usage is TRBV5-1 and J usage is TRBJ1-1; the D is unclear. This CDR3 region has 15 residues. Germline V gene data show CDR1 as SGHRS and CDR2 as YFSETQ. V gave up 0 bases and J gave up 4 bases, with 13 bases separating them.

The V and J genes are TRBV5-1 and TRBJ1-1, with D possibly being TRBD1 (6 bases). This CDR3 has 11 residues. V shed 0 bases and J shed 14 bases, with 11 bases lying between them. The germline CDR1 and CDR2 sequences are SGHRS and YFSETQ. CDR3 DNA sequence: TGCGCCAGCAGCTTGGCGGGGGGCGCGTTCTTT. Its translation: CASSLAGGAFF.

The chain carries TRBV2 and TRBJ1-6, with 8 bases fitting TRBD1. The CDR3 contains 15 residues. Germline V gene data show CDR1 as SNHLY and CDR2 as FYNNEI. Trimming removed 7 bases from V and 9 bases from J; junction bases left unmatched: 11. The CDR3 region is CASMNDRGGGSPLHF. CDR3 coding DNA: TGTGCCAGCATGAACGACAGGGGTGGGGGTTCACCCCTCCACTTT.

A few counts support this clonotype. The rearrangement links TRBV19 to TRBJ2-7; possibly TRBD2 for D (6 bases). Germline V gene data show CDR1 as LNHDA and CDR2 as SQIVND (reference sequence). The CDR3 length is 15 residues. The V end lost 4 bases, the J end lost 6 bases, and 19 bases lay between the germline ends. The CDR3 protein is CASSKAPWSSVEQYF. The DNA of the CDR3 is TGTGCCAGTAGTAAGGCCCCTTGGTCTAGCGTCGAGCAGTACTTC.

V and J are TRBV7-6 and TRBJ1-6; D not certain. V was pared by 4 bases and J by 8 bases, with 9 bases between. Germline assignment: CDR1 SGHVS and CDR2 FNYEAQ. The CDR3 length is 13 residues. In DNA, the CDR3 is TGTGCCAGCAGCTCCCAGGCCGATTCACCCCTCCACTTT. Encoded protein: CASSSQADSPLHF.

This clonotype was seen many times. This chain connects TRBV11-1 to TRBJ2-5; D gene unclear. The CDR3 runs 12 residues. V dropped 6 bases and J dropped 4 bases, with 9 bases sitting between them. CDR1 and CDR2 (germline): SGHAT, FQDESV (reference sequence). The CDR3 DNA reads TGTGCCAGCAGGGGATATGGAGAGACCCAGTACTTC. It is translated as CASRGYGETQYF. Full variable domain (remainder filled in from reference TRBV11-1 and TRBJ2-5): EAEVAQSPRYKITEKSQAVAFWCDPISGHATLYWYRQILGQGPELLVQFQDESVVDDSQLPKDRFSAERLKGVDSTLKIQPAELGDSAMYLCASRGYGETQYFGPGTRLLVL.

V and J are TRBV10-3 and TRBJ2-3; TRBD2 matches at 7 bases. There are 14 residues in the CDR3. Germline V gene data show CDR1 as ENHRY and CDR2 as SYGVKD. V was pared by 2 bases and J by 3 bases, with 2 bases of the junction left unmatched. The DNA of the CDR3 is TGTGCCATCAGTGAGGGGGGGGAGACAGATACGCAGTATTTT. Translating gives CAISEGGETDTQYF.

This clonotype appeared many times. The V call is TRBV28, the J call TRBJ1-5; D gene ambiguous. Germline V lookup: CDR1 MDHEN, CDR2 SYDVKM. V was cut by 4 bases and J by 3 bases, with 13 bases left in between. The CDR3 runs to 15 residues. The CDR3 here is CASSSIQRINQPQHF. The CDR3 DNA is TGTGCCAGCAGTTCCATACAGAGAATCAATCAGCCCCAGCATTTT. Combining the CDR3 with reference TRBV28 and TRBJ1-5 gives the whole variable domain DVKVTQSSRYLVKRTGEKVFLECVQDMDHENMFWYRQDPGLGLRLIYFSYDVKMKEKGDIPEGYSVSREKKERFSLILESASTNQTSMYLCASSSIQRINQPQHFGDGTRLSIL.

The chain recombines TRBV19 with TRBJ2-1; a possible D gene is TRBD1 (5 bases). V lost 6 bases to trimming and J lost 13 bases, with 10 bases between them. Germline CDR1 LNHDA, CDR2 SQIVND (reference sequence). The CDR3 sequence is 10 residues long. CDR3: CASRGAGQFF. CDR3 bases: TGTGCCAGTAGAGGGGCAGGCCAGTTCTTC.

J is TRBJ1-4 and V is TRBV7-3; maybe TRBD1 (6 bases). CDR3 length: 14 amino acids. Looked up from germline, CDR1 is SGHTA and CDR2 is FQGTGA. The CDR3 DNA follows: TGTGCTTCTGGGGGGGGCACAACTAATGAAAAACTGTTTTTT. The encoded protein is CASGGGTTNEKLFF. The whole variable domain, filled in from reference TRBV7-3 and TRBJ1-4, reads GAGVSQTPSNKVTEKGKYVELRCDPISGHTALYWYRQSLGQGPEFLIYFQGTGAADDSGLPNDRFFAVRPEGSVSTLKIQRTERGDSAVYLCASGGGTTNEKLFFGSGTQLSVL.

This CDR3 reads CSARDANTEAFF. In DNA, the CDR3 is TGCAGTGCTAGAGATGCGAACACTGAAGCTTTCTTT. The J gene is TRBJ1-1, the V gene TRBV20-1, with no clear D. Germline CDR1 is DFQATT and CDR2 is SNEGSKA (reference sequence). V was trimmed by 0 bases and J by 1 base, leaving 3 bases between them. This CDR3 comprises 12 residues.

This chain connects TRBV20-1 to TRBJ2-3; 16 bases match TRBD2. Germline CDR1 is DFQATT and CDR2 is SNEGSKA (reference sequence). Trimming took 5 bases from V and 9 from J; bases not matched to a gene: 5. The CDR3 is 14 residues long. The CDR3 spells CSAGTSGGAGTQYF. In DNA form, the CDR3 reads TGCAGTGCTGGGACTAGCGGGGGGGCTGGAACGCAGTATTTT.

This clonotype was observed a handful of times. The rearrangement uses TRBV10-3 and TRBJ1-1; TRBD1 aligns across 7 bases. Germline values: CDR1 ENHRY, CDR2 SYGVKD. This CDR3 contains 14 residues. Germline trimming cut 7 bases from V and 2 bases from J; bases unmatched to any gene: 7. The CDR3 sequence: CAIKGQGGNTEAFF. In nucleotides, the CDR3 is TGTGCCATCAAGGGACAAGGGGGCAACACTGAAGCTTTCTTT.

V usage is TRBV7-3 and J usage is TRBJ2-3; no definite D call. Germline V lookup: CDR1 SGHTA, CDR2 FQGTGA. Trimming took off 5 bases at V and 6 bases at J, with 12 bases between the two ends. The CDR3 runs 13 residues. For the CDR3, the DNA is TGTGCCAGCAGCCTTCAGTCCGAGGATACGCAGTATTTT. Its protein product is CASSLQSEDTQYF.

The chain has TRBV5-1 and TRBJ1-3, with 7 bases identical to TRBD1. After removal of 0 bases from V and 1 base from J, the junction contained 4 bases not matched to a gene. In germline, CDR1 is SGHRS, CDR2 YFSETQ. This CDR3 region has 16 residues. CDR3: CASSLEFRGSGNTIYF. The CDR3 DNA is TGCGCCAGCAGCTTGGAGTTCAGGGGGTCTGGAAACACCATATATTTT. Filled out from reference TRBV5-1 and TRBJ1-3, the complete variable domain reads KAGVTQTPRYLIKTRGQQVTLSCSPISGHRSVSWYQQTPGQGLQFLFEYFSETQRNKGNFPGRFSGRQFSNSRSEMNVSTLELGDSALYLCASSLEFRGSGNTIYFGEGSWLTVV.